What follows are 3 T cell receptor beta chains derived from one specimen sequenced in a study of blood T cell repertoires in COVID-19. Only in-frame clones appear in the TCRdb table, and some are missing; sequencing was by immunoSEQ multiplex PCR. The sample gives 250,000 to 300,000 clones, about 82% of which show up once; about 5.1% is in the top ten. Specimen: peripheral blood. Receptors originate from a man aged 50-60 years with active or convalescent COVID-19.

In DNA, the CDR3 is TGCGCCAGCAGCGAGACAGGAGTACCGGGAGATACGCAGTATTTT. Amino acids: CASSETGVPGDTQYF. This chain links TRBV5-1 with TRBJ2-3; TRBD1 might be the D (6 bases). Germline V gives CDR1 SGHRS, CDR2 YFSETQ. V was shortened by 4 bases and J by 5 bases, with 17 bases between the two germline ends. CDR3 length equals 15 residues.

The J gene is TRBJ2-7, the V gene TRBV4-2, with 7 bases that match TRBD2. The junction had 5 bases not matched to a gene; V was cut back by 0 bases and J by 3 bases. CDR3 size: 15 residues. The germline V gene has CDR1 LGHNA and CDR2 YNFKEQ. The DNA of the CDR3 is TGTGCCAGCAGCCAAGAGTCTAGCGGTTACTACGAGCAGTACTTC. This codes for CASSQESSGYYEQYF.

This chain connects TRBV30 to TRBJ2-3; the match to TRBD2 covers 7 bases. J lost 5 bases, V lost 0 bases, and 8 bases had no gene match. The CDR3 contains 15 residues. Germline V gene lookup returns CDR1 GTSNPN and CDR2 SVGIG (reference sequence). CDR3 sequence: CAWSVLVGGEDTQYF. CDR3 sequence (DNA): TGTGCCTGGAGTGTTTTAGTGGGAGGGGAAGATACGCAGTATTTT.